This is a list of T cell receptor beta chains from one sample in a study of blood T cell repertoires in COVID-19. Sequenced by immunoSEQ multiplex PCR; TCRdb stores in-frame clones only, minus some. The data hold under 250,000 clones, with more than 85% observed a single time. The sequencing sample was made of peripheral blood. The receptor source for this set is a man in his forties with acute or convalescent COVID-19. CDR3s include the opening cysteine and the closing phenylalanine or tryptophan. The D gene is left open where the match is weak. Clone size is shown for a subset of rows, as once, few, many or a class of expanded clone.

cdr3_aa: CASRSGRGIEQFF; cdr3_nt: TGTGCCAGCAGATCAGGCAGGGGGATTGAGCAGTTCTTC; clone_size: few; v_call: TRBV2; d_call: TRBD1; j_call: TRBJ2-1
cdr3_aa: CASSPPGGLANIQYF; cdr3_nt: TGTGCCAGCAGCCCTCCCGGTGGCCTAGCGAACATTCAGTACTTC; clone_size: -; v_call: TRBV28; d_call: -; j_call: TRBJ2-4
cdr3_aa: CASSPTAATDTQYF; cdr3_nt: TGTGCCAGCAGCCCAACTGCGGCCACAGATACGCAGTATTTT; clone_size: -; v_call: TRBV7-9; d_call: -; j_call: TRBJ2-3
cdr3_aa: CASGRGGANTGELFF; cdr3_nt: TGTGCCAGCGGAAGAGGGGGAGCGAACACCGGGGAGCTGTTTTTT; clone_size: -; v_call: TRBV28; d_call: -; j_call: TRBJ2-2
cdr3_aa: CASSQARTLAHEQYF; cdr3_nt: TGTGCCAGCAGCCAAGCCCGGACTCTCGCCCACGAGCAGTACTTC; clone_size: -; v_call: TRBV3-1/TRBV3-2; d_call: -; j_call: TRBJ2-7
cdr3_aa: CASSSQQERGYTF; cdr3_nt: TGTGCCAGCAGCTCTCAACAGGAGAGGGGCTACACCTTC; clone_size: once; v_call: TRBV7-2; d_call: -; j_call: TRBJ1-2
cdr3_aa: CAISETTGLLVNEQFF; cdr3_nt: TGTGCCATCAGTGAAACAACGGGACTATTAGTGAATGAGCAGTTCTTC; clone_size: -; v_call: TRBV10-3; d_call: TRBD2; j_call: TRBJ2-1
cdr3_aa: CASSQEDNEQFF; cdr3_nt: TGTGCCAGCAGCCAGGAGGACAATGAGCAGTTCTTC; clone_size: -; v_call: TRBV7-9; d_call: -; j_call: TRBJ2-1
cdr3_aa: CASRPRLAGPSVAGELFF; cdr3_nt: TGTGCCAGCAGACCCAGACTAGCGGGGCCGAGCGTAGCCGGGGAGCTGTTTTTT; clone_size: -; v_call: TRBV28; d_call: TRBD2; j_call: TRBJ2-2
cdr3_aa: CASSTQATLYEQYF; cdr3_nt: TGTGCCAGTAGTACCCAGGCAACCCTTTACGAGCAGTACTTC; clone_size: -; v_call: TRBV19; d_call: -; j_call: TRBJ2-7
cdr3_aa: CASNGVMQSYEQYF; cdr3_nt: TGTGCCAGCAACGGAGTGATGCAAAGCTACGAGCAGTACTTC; clone_size: -; v_call: TRBV2; d_call: -; j_call: TRBJ2-7
cdr3_aa: CASSLVGGSGHVGYEQYF; cdr3_nt: TGTGCCAGCAGCTTAGTCGGTGGCTCAGGACACGTTGGCTACGAGCAGTACTTC; clone_size: -; v_call: TRBV7-8; d_call: -; j_call: TRBJ2-7
cdr3_aa: CASSLGTGHYEQYF; cdr3_nt: TGTGCCAGCAGTTTAGGGACAGGTCACTACGAGCAGTACTTC; clone_size: -; v_call: TRBV6-6; d_call: TRBD1; j_call: TRBJ2-7
cdr3_aa: CASSQATLAGRPEQYF; cdr3_nt: TGTGCCAGCAGCCAAGCCACTCTAGCGGGACGACCCGAGCAGTACTTC; clone_size: -; v_call: TRBV3-1/TRBV3-2; d_call: TRBD2; j_call: TRBJ2-7
cdr3_aa: CASSYVVGGSNSGANVLTF; cdr3_nt: TGTGCCAGTAGTTACGTGGTCGGCGGAAGCAACTCTGGGGCCAACGTCCTGACTTTC; clone_size: few; v_call: TRBV19; d_call: -; j_call: TRBJ2-6
cdr3_aa: CASLGGDREDQPQHF; cdr3_nt: TGTGCCAGCCTAGGGGGGGACAGGGAGGATCAGCCCCAGCATTTT; clone_size: -; v_call: TRBV7-9; d_call: TRBD1; j_call: TRBJ1-5
cdr3_aa: CASSPTGPSPYEQYF; cdr3_nt: TGTGCCAGCAGCCCTACCGGACCTAGCCCCTACGAGCAGTACTTC; clone_size: -; v_call: TRBV7-9; d_call: -; j_call: TRBJ2-7
cdr3_aa: CASSIWPSTDTQYF; cdr3_nt: TGTGCCAGCAGTATTTGGCCAAGCACAGATACGCAGTATTTT; clone_size: -; v_call: TRBV28; d_call: -; j_call: TRBJ2-3
cdr3_aa: CASSIPRRGRRGLEAFF; cdr3_nt: TGTGCCAGTAGTATACCTCGCAGGGGGCGCCGGGGCCTTGAAGCTTTCTTT; clone_size: once; v_call: TRBV19; d_call: TRBD1; j_call: TRBJ1-1
cdr3_aa: CASRSGGRPLYGYTF; cdr3_nt: TGCGCCAGCAGGTCGGGGGGAAGACCCCTCTATGGCTACACCTTC; clone_size: once; v_call: TRBV5-1; d_call: -; j_call: TRBJ1-2
cdr3_aa: CASSFRTGVETQYF; cdr3_nt: TGTGCCAGCAGTTTTCGGACAGGGGTAGAGACCCAGTACTTC; clone_size: -; v_call: TRBV27; d_call: TRBD1; j_call: TRBJ2-5
cdr3_aa: CASSIVSYNEQFF; cdr3_nt: TGTGCCAGCAGTATTGTCTCCTACAATGAGCAGTTCTTC; clone_size: -; v_call: TRBV11-2; d_call: -; j_call: TRBJ2-1
cdr3_aa: CASSLRVDREVTGELFF; cdr3_nt: TGTGCCAGCAGCTTGCGGGTTGACAGGGAGGTGACCGGGGAGCTGTTTTTT; clone_size: -; v_call: TRBV5-6; d_call: -; j_call: TRBJ2-2
cdr3_aa: CASSSSGRQENEQFF; cdr3_nt: TGTGCCAGCAGTTCCAGCGGGAGGCAAGAGAATGAGCAGTTCTTC; clone_size: -; v_call: TRBV5-4; d_call: TRBD2; j_call: TRBJ2-1
cdr3_aa: CASSQDSGQGRPQHF; cdr3_nt: TGTGCCAGCAGCCAAGATTCGGGACAAGGTCGGCCCCAGCATTTT; clone_size: -; v_call: TRBV3-1/TRBV3-2; d_call: -; j_call: TRBJ1-5
cdr3_aa: CASSYLGGTGSSPLHF; cdr3_nt: TGTGCCAGCAGTTATTTAGGAGGGACAGGTAGTTCACCCCTCCACTTT; clone_size: -; v_call: TRBV6-5; d_call: TRBD1; j_call: TRBJ1-6
cdr3_aa: CASSDPGLAGIEQYF; cdr3_nt: TGTGCCAGCAGTGACCCGGGACTAGCGGGAATAGAACAGTACTTC; clone_size: -; v_call: TRBV28; d_call: TRBD2; j_call: TRBJ2-7
cdr3_aa: CASSPLPGQPSNTEAFF; cdr3_nt: TGTGCCAGCAGTCCCTTGCCGGGACAGCCATCGAACACTGAAGCTTTCTTT; clone_size: -; v_call: TRBV27; d_call: TRBD1; j_call: TRBJ1-1
cdr3_aa: CASSPQTSGIYNEQFF; cdr3_nt: TGTGCCAGCAGCCCTCAGACTAGCGGCATCTACAATGAGCAGTTCTTC; clone_size: -; v_call: TRBV27; d_call: TRBD2; j_call: TRBJ2-1
cdr3_aa: CASSLAAGGPAINEQYF; cdr3_nt: TGCGCCAGCAGCTTGGCTGCAGGGGGTCCCGCTATCAACGAGCAGTACTTC; clone_size: -; v_call: TRBV5-1; d_call: TRBD1; j_call: TRBJ2-7
cdr3_aa: CASSLSRGTGRDQPQHF; cdr3_nt: TGTGCCAGCAGTTTATCCCGCGGGACAGGGAGGGATCAGCCCCAGCATTTT; clone_size: -; v_call: TRBV28; d_call: TRBD1; j_call: TRBJ1-5
cdr3_aa: CASSSGRDGGETQYF; cdr3_nt: TGTGCCAGCAGCTCAGGGAGGGACGGGGGAGAGACCCAGTACTTC; clone_size: -; v_call: TRBV7-7; d_call: TRBD2; j_call: TRBJ2-5